A single TCR beta chain is shown here with its context. The junction had 13 bases not matched to a gene; V was cut back by 2 bases and J by 1 base. This CDR3 has 18 residues. Germline V CDR1 and CDR2: SGHNT, YYREEE (reference sequence). This sample stems from a study of blood T cell repertoires in COVID-19. Turning to the study itself: From T cells, B-cell-depleted T cells, or PBMCs came the material, which was cDNA or gDNA.

Original methodology: Reference gene primer amplification gave nucleated cell count estimates. Clones were read by immunoSEQ multiplex PCR, and TCRdb kept only the in-frame ones, dropping some. V and J calls and clone size are copied from that table; D and trimming were computed from the DNA. The sample carries about 110,000 clones, approximately 68% recorded once. The receptor was derived from an older woman with acute or convalescent COVID-19. The sequencing input was peripheral blood. V is TRBV5-4 and J is TRBJ2-7; 9 nucleotides agree with TRBD1. In DNA form, the CDR3 reads TGTGCCAGCAGCTTTCCGGGACAGGGCCCCCAGGGGTCCTACGAGCAGTACTTC. It translates to CASSFPGQGPQGSYEQYF.